The 9 T cell receptor beta chains in this list originate from one sample, sequenced in a study of blood T cell repertoires in COVID-19. Generated by immunoSEQ multiplex PCR, the TCRdb table keeps only in-frame clones and is missing some. The sample has about 210,000 clones, 80% to 90% seen once. Sequenced input: peripheral blood. The receptors here all came from a woman between 45 and 60 years old with acute or convalescent COVID-19.

This clone was found a few times. The junction departs from germline at one end; a sequencing error may be responsible. The chain combines TRBV7-7 with TRBJ2-5; D is perhaps TRBD1 (6 bases). In germline, CDR1 is SSHAT, CDR2 FNYEAQ (reference sequence). The length of the CDR3 is 15 residues. In nucleotides, the CDR3 is TGTGCTAGCAGCTTAGGAACAGGGAGCCAAGAGACCCAGTACTTC. Its protein product is CASSLGTGSQETQYF. The complete variable domain, with remaining parts taken from reference TRBV7-7 and TRBJ2-5, reads GAGVSQSPRYKVTKRGQDVTLRCDPISSHATLYWYQQALGQGPEFLTYFNYEAQPDKSGLPSDRFSAERPEGSISTLTIQRTEQRDSAMYRCASSLGTGSQETQYFGPGTRLLVL.

CDR3 sequence reads: CASSSGGTGELFF. DNA for the CDR3: TGCGCCAGCTCCTCAGGAGGCACCGGGGAGCTGTTTTTT. This sequence joins TRBV5-1 and TRBJ2-2; perhaps TRBD2 as D (5 bases). Germline values: CDR1 SGHRS, CDR2 YFSETQ. The CDR3 consists of 13 residues. With 7 bases removed from V and 4 bases from J, the gap between germline ends came to 11 bases.

The V call is TRBV6-1, the J call TRBJ2-7, with D possibly being TRBD1 (5 bases). CDR1 is MNHNS, CDR2 SASEGT, per germline. This CDR3 has 12 residues. The V and J ends lost 5 bases and 7 bases respectively, with 12 bases between them. Written as DNA, the CDR3 is TGTGCCAGCAGTTTTTCCCCAGGGGAGCAGTACTTC. Translating gives CASSFSPGEQYF.

This clone was seen only once. The CDR3 nucleotides are TGCGCCAGCAGCTTGGGGACAGGGCACTACGAGCAGTACTTC. It specifies CASSLGTGHYEQYF. The chain joins TRBV5-1 to TRBJ2-7; 8 bases are a match to TRBD1. Per germline, CDR1 SGHRS and CDR2 YFSETQ. V dropped 0 bases and J dropped 3; count of bases not matched to a gene: 2. The length of the CDR3 is 14 residues.

Here the CDR3 reads CASSLRSAGGGPFGYTF. In DNA, the CDR3 is TGTGCCAGCAGTTTAAGGTCAGCCGGGGGAGGTCCGTTTGGCTACACCTTC. The rearrangement uses TRBV27 and TRBJ1-2; a possible D gene is TRBD1 (5 bases). V lost 2 bases, J lost 7 bases, and 23 bases lay in between. This CDR3 region has 17 residues. CDR1 MNHEY and CDR2 SMNVEV come from the germline V gene (reference sequence).

The chain employs TRBV7-2 and TRBJ2-2; 9 bases agree with TRBD2. The length of the CDR3 is 16 residues. In germline, CDR1 is SGHTA, CDR2 FQGNSA. V shed 5 bases, J shed 0 bases, and the junction held 4 bases outside the gene matches. Here the CDR3 reads CASSPRLAANTGELFF. For the CDR3, the DNA is TGTGCCAGCAGCCCGAGACTAGCGGCGAACACCGGGGAGCTGTTTTTT.

This clone appeared once. The V and J genes are TRBV15 and TRBJ2-6; TRBD1 is a possible D gene (6 bases). The V and J ends lost 0 bases and 1 base respectively, with 16 bases between them. The CDR3 has 19 residues. Germline CDR1 reads LNHNV; CDR2 reads YYDKDF (reference sequence). This CDR3 is CATSRDLAGEISGANVLTF. For the CDR3, the DNA is TGTGCCACCAGCAGAGATTTGGCAGGGGAGATTTCTGGGGCCAACGTCCTGACTTTC.

The CDR3: CASSFSSLLVSYTF. CDR3 coding DNA: TGTGCCAGCAGTTTTAGCTCCCTGCTCGTCAGCTACACCTTC. The chain employs TRBV28 and TRBJ1-2; D remains ambiguous. V gave up 3 bases and J gave up 9 bases, with 17 bases separating them. Germline CDR1 and CDR2: MDHEN and SYDVKM. The length of the CDR3 is 14 residues.

V and J are TRBV18 and TRBJ1-3, with D unresolved. From germline, CDR1 is KGHSH and CDR2 LQKENI. CDR3 length equals 15 residues. V dropped 0 bases and J dropped 3 bases, with 9 bases sitting between them. CDR3 bases: TGTGCCAGCTCACCACCGATTACTTTTGGAAACACCATATATTTT. Its protein product is CASSPPITFGNTIYF. The full variable domain, with the rest looked up from reference TRBV18 and TRBJ1-3, is NAGVMQNPRHLVRRRGQEARLRCSPMKGHSHVYWYRQLPEEGLKFMVYLQKENIIDESGMPKERFSAEFPKEGPSILRIQQVVRGDSAAYFCASSPPITFGNTIYFGEGSWLTVV.